Following are 12 T cell receptor beta chains from one sample sequenced in a study of blood T cells in healthy people across ages. Together with a sample-barcoded 5' primer, a J-beta primer mix was included in a second PCR lasting about 7 to 11 cycles. In TCRdb, the 5' RACE reads were re-called with MiXCR into one record per CDR3 protein. There are roughly 650,000 distinct CDR3 sequences in the sample; about 34% occur only once, and approximately 15% lies in the top ten. Sequencing used blood. Source of these receptors: a woman older than 75 in good health.

In regard to this clonotype: A read error may produce the germline difference seen at one junction end. This chain connects TRBV6-2 or TRBV6-3 to TRBJ2-1, with D possibly TRBD2 on 6 matching bases. The CDR3 has 11 residues. CDR1 is MNHEY, CDR2 SVGEGT, per germline. The CDR3 loop is CVSSYTGRKFF. Here the CDR3 DNA reads TGTGTCAGCAGTTACACTGGGAGGAAGTTCTTC.

This clonotype was counted only a few times. The chain recombines TRBV27 with TRBJ2-2; D is ambiguous. The CDR3 extends over 16 amino acids. In germline, CDR1 is MNHEY, CDR2 SMNVEV (reference sequence). Trimming removed 5 bases at V and 5 bases at J, with 18 bases between. CDR3 region: CASSPLLGFGTGELFF. CDR3 bases: TGTGCCAGCAGTCCCCTCCTCGGGTTTGGAACCGGGGAGCTGTTTTTT.

This clonotype was detected many times. The genes are TRBV7-9 and TRBJ1-2; D perhaps matches TRBD1 (5 bases). This CDR3 is 14 amino acids long. From germline, CDR1 is SEHNR and CDR2 FQNEAQ (reference sequence). The ends were cut back, 4 bases at V and 4 bases at J, with 13 bases in the middle. The CDR3 loop reads CASSSLGGSYGYTF. The CDR3 DNA follows: TGTGCCAGCAGCTCTCTCGGGGGATCCTATGGCTACACCTTC.

The genes are TRBV7-2 and TRBJ2-7; 10 nucleotides align to TRBD2. The CDR3 has 16 residues. V dropped 1 base and J dropped 3; count of bases not matched to a gene: 6. Germline V gene data show CDR1 as SGHTA and CDR2 as FQGNSA. DNA for the CDR3: TGTGCCAGCAGCTTAGGTGGGACTAGCGCTGGCTACGAGCAGTACTTC. Its protein product is CASSLGGTSAGYEQYF.

This clonotype was recorded at least ten times. At one end the junction does not follow the germline gene, possibly because of a read error. The chain employs TRBV7-7 and TRBJ2-3, with D tentatively TRBD2 (6 bases). The CDR3 totals 15 residues. Germline assignment: CDR1 SSHAT and CDR2 FNYEAQ (reference sequence). The DNA of the CDR3 is TGTGCTAGCAGCCCCATGAGCGGGCGCACAGATACGCAGTATTTT. Translated: CASSPMSGRTDTQYF.

This clonotype was found a few times. The CDR3 protein is CASTQEAYSNQPQHF. DNA for the CDR3: TGTGCCAGCACCCAGGAGGCGTATAGCAATCAGCCCCAGCATTTT. The gene calls are TRBV12-3 or TRBV12-4 and TRBJ1-5; no firm D call. The CDR3 is made up of 15 amino acids. V lost 7 bases and J lost 0, with 13 bases in between.

V gene TRBV28 combines with J gene TRBJ2-3; TRBD2 aligns across 12 bases. Germline CDR1 and CDR2: MDHEN and SYDVKM. Trimming at V came to 4 bases and at J to 5 bases, leaving 10 bases not matched to a gene. The CDR3 loop spans 17 amino acids. The DNA of the CDR3 is TGTGCCAGCAGTTACTCGACTAGCGGGAGTGGGGGAGATACGCAGTATTTT. Its translation is CASSYSTSGSGGDTQYF.

This clonotype has more than one count but fewer than ten. This sequence joins TRBV30 and TRBJ1-6; D might be TRBD1 (5 bases). Trimming removed 8 bases from V and 7 bases from J, with 18 bases in between. The germline V gene encodes CDR1 GTSNPN and CDR2 SVGIG (reference sequence). This CDR3 is built from 14 residues. The CDR3 region has the DNA TGTGCCCGCGCCACGGGGGTCGGCAATTCACCCCTCCACTTT. Protein sequence: CARATGVGNSPLHF.

This clonotype was picked up many times. The gene calls are TRBV7-9 and TRBJ2-3; D is ambiguous. The CDR3 is 13 amino acids. V was cut by 2 bases and J by 4 bases, with 7 bases left in between. Germline lookup yields CDR1 SEHNR and CDR2 FQNEAQ (reference sequence). The CDR3 here is CASSLTAADTQYF. The CDR3 region has the DNA TGTGCCAGCAGCTTAACGGCGGCAGATACGCAGTATTTT.

This clonotype occurred many times. The rearrangement joins TRBV3-1 to TRBJ1-2; tentatively, D is TRBD1 (5 bases). Germline CDR1 reads LGHDT; CDR2 reads YNNKEL (reference sequence). There are 12 residues in the CDR3. V was cut by 1 base and J by 8 bases, with 8 bases left in between. CDR3 in DNA: TGTGCCAGCAGCCAAGGGGGGGACGGCTACACCTTC. Translating gives CASSQGGDGYTF.

The genes are TRBV6-5 and TRBJ2-2, with D possibly TRBD2 on 6 matching bases. The CDR3 has 14 residues. Trimming pared 5 bases from V and 8 bases from J, leaving 15 bases between. CDR1 MNHEY and CDR2 SVGAGI come from the germline V gene. The CDR3 DNA follows: TGTGCCAGCAGTCGGGACTTCGTGCGAGGGGAGCTGTTTTTT. Its translation is CASSRDFVRGELFF.

This clonotype was picked up many times. The genes are TRBV21-1 and TRBJ1-5. TRBV21-1 is a recognized pseudogene. This CDR3 region has 11 residues. The CDR3 DNA follows: TGTGCCAGCAGCTCCCAAGTTCCCCAGCATTTT. This codes for CASSSQVPQHF.